One sample yielded the 10 T cell receptor beta chains listed below, sequenced in a study of T cells in Graves' hyperthyroidism and ophthalmopathy. The source material, RNA transcripts, was used to amplify TCR beta CDR3 regions. Primed by the HTBI set, a first-round RT-PCR was run on the TCR CDR3. MiXCR, applied by TCRdb to the multiplex PCR reads, yields one record per CDR3 protein. The sample has about 640,000 distinct CDR3 sequences, less than 25% seen once. Sequencing was done on a sample of blood. The receptors shown here come from a man younger than 40 with Graves' ophthalmopathy.

This clonotype showed up many times. The V and J genes are TRBV12-3 or TRBV12-4 and TRBJ2-7; TRBD2 might be the D (5 bases). V was trimmed by 8 bases and J by 4 bases, leaving 9 bases between them. The length of the CDR3 is 11 residues. The chain's CDR3 is CASATGYEQYF. CDR3 nucleotide sequence: TGTGCCAGCGCCACGGGATACGAGCAGTACTTC.

V gene TRBV5-5 combines with J gene TRBJ2-5, with 9 positions matching TRBD1. Unmatched junction bases numbered 9, after V lost 2 bases and J lost 4 bases. CDR3 length: 16 residues. Germline V gives CDR1 SGHKS, CDR2 YYEKEE (reference sequence). CDR3 region: CASSFSRQGGRETQYF. In DNA, the CDR3 is TGTGCCAGCAGCTTTTCACGACAGGGGGGTCGAGAGACCCAGTACTTC.

This clonotype occurred a few times. The V and J genes are TRBV6-1 and TRBJ1-5; D gene unclear. The CDR3 is 13 amino acids. V was cut by 10 bases and J by 4 bases, with 14 bases left in between. Germline V CDR1 and CDR2: MNHNS, SASEGT. Here the CDR3 reads CATQSTGNQPQHF. The CDR3 DNA reads TGTGCCACCCAATCGACGGGGAATCAGCCCCAGCATTTT.

This clonotype showed up many times. The chain recombines TRBV6-2 or TRBV6-3 with TRBJ2-3, with D perhaps TRBD2 (6 bases). The CDR3 spans 13 residues. The V gene lost 4 bases and the J gene lost 6 bases, with 11 bases spanning the gap. Germline lookup yields CDR1 MNHEY and CDR2 SVGEGT. CDR3 nucleotides: TGTGCCAGCAGTTGGACGGGAGTTGATACGCAGTATTTT. Its protein product is CASSWTGVDTQYF.

The V and J genes are TRBV30 and TRBJ1-5; the D is unclear. V was clipped by 2 bases and J by 4 bases, with 12 bases between them. Germline CDR1 reads GTSNPN; CDR2 reads SVGIG (reference sequence). The CDR3 loop spans 14 amino acids. The CDR3, as DNA: TGTGCCTGGAGTTCCCCGGACGGTAATCAGCCCCAGCATTTT. As protein: CAWSSPDGNQPQHF.

The chain carries TRBV10-3 and TRBJ2-3; 8 bases are a match to TRBD1. V lost 6 bases, J lost 2 bases, and 7 bases stayed unmatched. This CDR3 has 15 residues. CDR1 ENHRY and CDR2 SYGVKD come from the germline V gene. CDR3 in DNA: TGTGCCATCAGGCATGACAGGGGCTTCACAGATACGCAGTATTTT. Translated: CAIRHDRGFTDTQYF.

This clonotype was counted only a few times. This chain joins TRBV28 and TRBJ2-3, with 13 bases lining up with TRBD2. The CDR3 loop spans 17 amino acids. Germline CDR1 and CDR2: MDHEN and SYDVKM. V trimming: 5 bases; J trimming: 5 bases; junction bases outside the gene matches: 10. The CDR3 DNA reads as TGTGCCAGCAGTCCCTACCGACTAGCGGGAGGTGTAGATACGCAGTATTTT. The encoded protein is CASSPYRLAGGVDTQYF.

The chain employs TRBV2 and TRBJ2-4, with 8 bases fitting TRBD1. The junction had 5 bases not matched to a gene; V was cut back by 4 bases and J by 0 bases. The germline V gene has CDR1 SNHLY and CDR2 FYNNEI. This CDR3 has 16 residues. The CDR3 loop is CASSGTGRLAKNIQYF. Here the CDR3 DNA reads TGTGCCAGCAGTGGGACAGGGCGACTAGCCAAAAACATTCAGTACTTC. Filled out from reference TRBV2 and TRBJ2-4, the complete variable domain reads EPEVTQTPSHQVTQMGQEVILRCVPISNHLYFYWYRQILGQKVEFLVSFYNNEISEKSEIFDDQFSVERPDGSNFTLKIRSTKLEDSAMYFCASSGTGRLAKNIQYFGAGTRLSVL.

At least ten counts were recorded for this clonotype. V gene TRBV7-2 combines with J gene TRBJ2-3; D not certain. CDR1 SGHTA and CDR2 FQGNSA come from the germline V gene. CDR3 length: 12 amino acids. Trimming took 3 bases from V and 2 from J, leaving 3 bases between them. The CDR3 DNA reads TGTGCCAGCAGCTTTTCCACAGATACGCAGTATTTT. Translation: CASSFSTDTQYF.

This clonotype has more than one count but fewer than ten. The J gene is TRBJ2-2, the V gene TRBV6-2 or TRBV6-3; 7 bases match TRBD1. CDR1 is MNHEY, CDR2 SVGEGT, per germline. The CDR3 has 14 amino acids. After removal of 2 bases from V and 3 bases from J, the junction contained 0 bases not matched to a gene. CDR3 residues: CASSYTGDTGELFF. CDR3 DNA: TGTGCCAGCAGTTACACAGGGGACACCGGGGAGCTGTTTTTT.